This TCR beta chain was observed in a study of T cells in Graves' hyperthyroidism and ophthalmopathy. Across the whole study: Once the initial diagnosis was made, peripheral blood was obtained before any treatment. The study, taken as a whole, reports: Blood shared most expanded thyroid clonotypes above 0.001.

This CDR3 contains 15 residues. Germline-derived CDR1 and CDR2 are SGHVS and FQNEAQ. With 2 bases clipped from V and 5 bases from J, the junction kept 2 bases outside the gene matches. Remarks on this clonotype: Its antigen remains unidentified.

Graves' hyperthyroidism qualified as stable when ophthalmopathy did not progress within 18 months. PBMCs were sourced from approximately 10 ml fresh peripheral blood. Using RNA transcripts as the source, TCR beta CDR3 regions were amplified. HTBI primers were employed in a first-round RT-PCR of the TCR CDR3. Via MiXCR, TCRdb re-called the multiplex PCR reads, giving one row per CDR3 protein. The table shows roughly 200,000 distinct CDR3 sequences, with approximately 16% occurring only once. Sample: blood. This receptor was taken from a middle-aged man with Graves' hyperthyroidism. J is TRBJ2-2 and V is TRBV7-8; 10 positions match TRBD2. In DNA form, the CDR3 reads TGTGCCAGCAGCTTACTAGCGGGGGCGACCGGGGAGCTGTTTTTT. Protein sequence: CASSLLAGATGELFF.